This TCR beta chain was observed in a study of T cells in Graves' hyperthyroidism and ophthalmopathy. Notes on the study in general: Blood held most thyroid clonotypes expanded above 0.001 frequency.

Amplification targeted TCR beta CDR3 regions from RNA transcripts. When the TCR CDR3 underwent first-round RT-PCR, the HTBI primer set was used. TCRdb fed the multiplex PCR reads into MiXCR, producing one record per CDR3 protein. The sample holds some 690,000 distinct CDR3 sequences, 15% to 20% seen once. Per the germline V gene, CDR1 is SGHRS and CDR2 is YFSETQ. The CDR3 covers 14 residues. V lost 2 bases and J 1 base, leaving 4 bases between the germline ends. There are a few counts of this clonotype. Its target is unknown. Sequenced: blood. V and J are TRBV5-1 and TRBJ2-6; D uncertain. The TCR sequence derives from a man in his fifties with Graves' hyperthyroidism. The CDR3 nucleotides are TGCGCCAGCAGCTTTCGGTCTGGGGCCAACGTCCTGACTTTC. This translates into CASSFRSGANVLTF.